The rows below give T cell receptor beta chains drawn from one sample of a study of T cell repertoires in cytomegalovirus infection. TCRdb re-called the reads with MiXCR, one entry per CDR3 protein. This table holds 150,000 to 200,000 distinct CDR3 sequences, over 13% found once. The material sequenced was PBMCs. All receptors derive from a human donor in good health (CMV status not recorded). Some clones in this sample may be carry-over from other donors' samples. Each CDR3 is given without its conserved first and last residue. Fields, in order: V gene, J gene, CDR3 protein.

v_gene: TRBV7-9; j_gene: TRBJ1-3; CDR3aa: ASSAEGAAGNTIY
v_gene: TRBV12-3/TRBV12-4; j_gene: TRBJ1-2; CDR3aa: ASRLQGLRGYT
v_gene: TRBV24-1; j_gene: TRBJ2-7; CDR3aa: ATSDSDRENYEQY
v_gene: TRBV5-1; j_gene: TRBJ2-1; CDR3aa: ASSLYPSYNEQF
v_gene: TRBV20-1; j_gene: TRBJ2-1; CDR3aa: SAPGLASNEQF
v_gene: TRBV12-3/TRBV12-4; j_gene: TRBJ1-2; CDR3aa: ASSFLPGQYFYGYT
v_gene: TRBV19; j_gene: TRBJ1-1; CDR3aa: ASMVGNKEAF
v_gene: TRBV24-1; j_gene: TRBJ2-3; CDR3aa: ATSDPGTDPNTQY
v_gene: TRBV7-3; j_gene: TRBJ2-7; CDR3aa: ASSPGPVRDEQY
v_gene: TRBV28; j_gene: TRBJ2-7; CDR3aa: ASSSGTPGPYEQY
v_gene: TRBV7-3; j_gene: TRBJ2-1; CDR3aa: ASSLKGATIGISSYNEQF
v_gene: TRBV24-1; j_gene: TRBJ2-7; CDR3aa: ATGSGIGEQY
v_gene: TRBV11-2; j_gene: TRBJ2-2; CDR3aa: ASSLRGDPVAGELF
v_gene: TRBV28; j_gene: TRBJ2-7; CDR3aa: ASTRPGAKSYEQY
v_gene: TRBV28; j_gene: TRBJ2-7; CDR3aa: ASIGTGASYEQY
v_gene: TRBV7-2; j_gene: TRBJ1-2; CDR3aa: ASSLGLNYT
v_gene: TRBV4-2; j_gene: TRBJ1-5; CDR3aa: ASSRGTGGYQPQH
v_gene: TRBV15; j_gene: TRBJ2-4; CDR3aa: ATSDLAKNIQY
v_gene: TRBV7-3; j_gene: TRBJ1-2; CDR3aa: ASSERDGYGYT
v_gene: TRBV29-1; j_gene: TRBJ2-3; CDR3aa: SVGEGVADTQY
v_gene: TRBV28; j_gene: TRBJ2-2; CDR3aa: ASSPLGLNTGELF
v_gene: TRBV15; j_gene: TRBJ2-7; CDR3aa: ATSRDAQVPYEQY
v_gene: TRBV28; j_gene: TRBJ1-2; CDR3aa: ASSASLPDSYGYT
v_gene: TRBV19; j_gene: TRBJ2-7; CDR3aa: ASRRAGEGAYEQY
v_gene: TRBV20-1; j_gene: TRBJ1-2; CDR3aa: SARDAPGQGFYGYT